This T cell receptor beta chain was found in a study of cytomegalovirus exposure and HLA in healthy donors. Broader study findings: 87-base-pair reads could not separate some V segments, including TRBV6-2 and TRBV6-3.

Note on this clone: Its antigen is as yet unknown.

Germline lookup yields CDR1 MNHEY and CDR2 SMNVEV (reference sequence). Trimming took 8 bases from V and 1 from J; bases not matched to a gene: 7. The CDR3 covers 15 residues. The PCR contained 60 Vbeta and 13 Jbeta primers. Measured with immunoSEQ multiplex PCR; TCRdb has only the in-frame clones, and not every one. Of over 85,000 clones in the sample, about 70% were seen once. The rearrangement uses TRBV27 and TRBJ2-3; 9 nucleotides line up with TRBD1. The TCR was taken from a man aged 25 to 40 in good health and CMV-seronegative. The sequenced sample was PBMCs. The CDR3 protein is CASARQGVGTDTQYF. CDR3 in DNA: TGTGCCAGCGCTAGACAGGGGGTCGGCACAGATACGCAGTATTTT.